Listed below are T cell receptor beta chains from one sample, sequenced in a study of Graves' ophthalmopathy and Graves' hyperthyroidism. One entry per CDR3 protein, called by TCRdb with MiXCR from the multiplex PCR reads. Of roughly 1.1 million distinct CDR3 sequences in the sample, 35% to 40% are singletons; the top ten hold 8.5% to 14%. The sample was peripheral blood or thyroid tissue (not recorded which). The receptors here all came from an adult man with Graves' hyperthyroidism. Each CDR3 is given with its conserved first and last residue. The D gene is left open where the match is weak. Clone size is not always given. Where it is, it says once, few, many or a class for expanded clones.

abundance,v_gene,d_gene,j_gene,CDR3nt,CDR3aa
many,TRBV12-3/TRBV12-4,TRBD2,TRBJ2-5,TGTGCCAGCAGCCGGACTAGCCGACAAGAGACCCAGTACTTC,CASSRTSRQETQYF
.,TRBV27,.,TRBJ1-3,TGTGCCAGCAGTTTAAAACAGCCATCTGGAAACACCATATATTTT,CASSLKQPSGNTIYF
once,TRBV12-3/TRBV12-4,TRBD1,TRBJ1-1,TGTGCCAGCAAGAGACAGGGGGCGACTGAAGCTTTCTTT,CASKRQGATEAFF
.,TRBV20-1,TRBD2,TRBJ2-7,TGCAGTGCTAGGAGTCCCGGGACTAGGGGCCTCGAGCAGTACTTC,CSARSPGTRGLEQYF
few,TRBV7-9,.,TRBJ1-4,TGTGCCAGCGGGGGGTCGTCCTCCCGGGAAAAACTGTTTTTT,CASGGSSSREKLFF
once,TRBV29-1,TRBD2,TRBJ2-5,TGCAGCTCTGGACTAGGTGGTGAGACCCAGTACTTC,CSSGLGGETQYF
few,TRBV29-1,.,TRBJ1-2,TGCAGCTTCGGAGACTATGGCTACACCTTC,CSFGDYGYTF
.,TRBV2,TRBD1,TRBJ2-7,TGTGCCAGCAGGGGGGGACAGGCTGGCTACAAGCAGTACTTC,CASRGGQAGYKQYF
.,TRBV28,TRBD1,TRBJ1-6,TGTGCCAGCAGTTTATCTCTGATTGGACAGGGGGATCGTCCCCTCCACTTT,CASSLSLIGQGDRPLHF
.,TRBV3-1,.,TRBJ2-7,TGTGCCAGCAGCCAAGATCCCCCCGGTGGGGTCGACGAGCAGTACTTC,CASSQDPPGGVDEQYF
.,TRBV10-3,TRBD2,TRBJ2-7,TGTGCCAGCACGGGAGGTGGGACCTACGAGCAGTACTTC,CASTGGGTYEQYF
few,TRBV19,.,TRBJ2-2,TGTGCCAGTAGTATTCTTCGGGGTTACACCGGGGAGCTGTTTTTT,CASSILRGYTGELFF
.,TRBV12-3/TRBV12-4,TRBD1,TRBJ2-2,TGCGCCAGCAGCCAACAGGGGAAGTCCGGGGAGCTGTTTTTT,CASSQQGKSGELFF
few,TRBV5-1,.,TRBJ2-5,TGCGCCAGCAGCCCCGCTGTAGGTGGTATACAAGAGACCCAGTACTTC,CASSPAVGGIQETQYF
.,TRBV27,.,TRBJ1-6,TGTGCCAGCAGTTACGGGGGCGGGCCCCTCCACTTT,CASSYGGGPLHF
.,TRBV6-2/TRBV6-3,.,TRBJ2-5,TGTGCCAGCAGTTACAGGACTGTCGAGACCCAGTACTTC,CASSYRTVETQYF
.,TRBV12-3/TRBV12-4,TRBD1,TRBJ1-5,TGTGCCAGCAGTTTAACCGGGACAGGGGATCGACAGCCCCAGCATTTT,CASSLTGTGDRQPQHF
.,TRBV20-1,.,TRBJ1-5,TGCAGTGGTAGAAGAGGACCCAATCAGCCCCAGCATTTT,CSGRRGPNQPQHF
many,TRBV4-2,.,TRBJ2-5,TGTGCCAGCAGCCCCAGAGGGGGGTCGGTAGAGACCCAGTACTTC,CASSPRGGSVETQYF
many,TRBV7-2,.,TRBJ2-5,TGTGCCAGCAGCTTATATGGGGTCGGACGTAGGGAGACCCAGTACTTC,CASSLYGVGRRETQYF
few,TRBV7-9,TRBD1,TRBJ1-1,TGTGCCAGCAGCTTGGCCGGCAGGGGGCTGACTGAAGCTTTCTTT,CASSLAGRGLTEAFF
.,TRBV29-1,.,TRBJ2-7,TGCAGCTCTGGACTGGCCTCGGGTGGCTACGAGCAGTACTTC,CSSGLASGGYEQYF
.,TRBV6-2/TRBV6-3,.,TRBJ2-7,TGTGCCAGCAGTTACGCCGAGACAGGCCCCTACGAGCAGTACTTC,CASSYAETGPYEQYF
.,TRBV4-1,.,TRBJ2-7,TGCGCCAGCAGCCAAGATATGGCCAAGGGTGCAGGGGTATACGAGCAGTACTTC,CASSQDMAKGAGVYEQYF
many,TRBV6-5,.,TRBJ1-1,TGTGCCAGCACTGGGGGCGGGGATCCGACTGAAGCTTTCTTT,CASTGGGDPTEAFF
.,TRBV7-6,TRBD1,TRBJ2-5,TGTGCCAGCAGCTTCTTATTATTACAGGGGTTAAAAGAGACCCAGTACTTC,CASSFLLLQGLKETQYF
.,TRBV20-1,TRBD2,TRBJ2-7,TGCAGTGCTAGATCACTGACTAGCGGGGTAACCTACGAGCAGTACTTC,CSARSLTSGVTYEQYF
.,TRBV12-3/TRBV12-4,.,TRBJ2-5,TGTGCCAGCAGCTTAGAGATCCGAGGGACCCAGTACTTC,CASSLEIRGTQYF
.,TRBV7-9,.,TRBJ1-1,TGTGCCAGCAGCTTCCTCTCTACAGGCGGAGGGACTGAAGCTTTCTTT,CASSFLSTGGGTEAFF
.,TRBV20-1,TRBD2,TRBJ2-2,TGCAGTGCTGCGGGACCAGCGGGAGTTGACACCGGGGAGCTGTTTTTT,CSAAGPAGVDTGELFF